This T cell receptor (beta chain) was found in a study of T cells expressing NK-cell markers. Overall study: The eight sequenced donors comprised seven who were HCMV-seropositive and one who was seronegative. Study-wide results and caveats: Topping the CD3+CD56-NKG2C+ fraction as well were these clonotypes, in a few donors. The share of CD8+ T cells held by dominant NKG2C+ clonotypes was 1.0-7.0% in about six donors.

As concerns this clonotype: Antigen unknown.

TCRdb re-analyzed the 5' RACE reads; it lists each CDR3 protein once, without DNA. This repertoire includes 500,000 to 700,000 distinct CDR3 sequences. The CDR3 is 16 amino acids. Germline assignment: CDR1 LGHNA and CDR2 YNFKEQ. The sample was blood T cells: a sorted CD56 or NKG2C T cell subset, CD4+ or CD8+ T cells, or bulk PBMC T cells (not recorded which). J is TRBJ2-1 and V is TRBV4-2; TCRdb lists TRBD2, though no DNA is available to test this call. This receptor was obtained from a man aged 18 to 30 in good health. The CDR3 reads CASSQDAASSYNEQFF.